This TCR beta chain was documented in a study of control samples from healthy donors and cancer patients (dated by TCRdb to 2020 to 2021). Comments on this clone: Its antigen has not been determined. No much larger clone is present one base from it, and per-base qualities are unavailable.

Trimming removed 5 bases from V and 7 bases from J; the gene matches leave 7 bases unexplained. From the germline V gene (reference sequence), CDR1 is SGHAT and CDR2 is FQDESV. Inclusive of the bounding cysteine and phenylalanine, the CDR3 is 13 residues long. Solely the CDR3 DNA is kept, with 39 bases framed from the first base. Libraries were made using the immunoSEQ multiplex PCR assay. TCRdb took over this immuneACCESS table, retaining in-frame rearrangements with V and J assigned. Such tables are incomplete; in checked studies, under half of the missing clones stem from an unresolved V gene, and the remainder is unexplained. The sample table contains some 120,000 clones; only one count was recorded for 80% to 90% of them. 1.1% of the sample is held by the ten biggest clonotypes.

The TCR originated in a woman aged 45-65 years with colorectal cancer. In this chain, TRBV11-1 is recombined with TRBJ2-5, with TRBD1 matching 7 junction bases. The material sequenced was PBMCs. CDR3 sequence: CASSNGDSSTQYF. The DNA is as follows: TGTGCCAGCAGCAACGGGGACAGCTCGACCCAGTACTTC. Here the CDR3 is joined to the reference TRBV11-1 and TRBJ2-5 genes, and the full variable domain is: EAEVAQSPRYKITEKSQAVAFWCDPISGHATLYWYRQILGQGPELLVQFQDESVVDDSQLPKDRFSAERLKGVDSTLKIQPAELGDSAMYLCASSNGDSSTQYFGPGTRLLVL.